The 27 T cell receptor beta chains below come from one sample, sequenced in a study of identifying expanded T cells in peripheral blood. Produced via immunoSEQ multiplex PCR; TCRdb's table is partial and in-frame only. In the table there are about 110,000 clones, 88% of which are singletons. Sequencing input: blood. The receptors were sampled from a person aged 18 to 75 in good health.

The chain carries TRBV5-1 and TRBJ1-2, with D uncertain. V was pared by 4 bases and J by 7 bases, with 20 bases between. Germline V lookup: CDR1 SGHRS, CDR2 YFSETQ. The CDR3 spans 15 residues. The CDR3 nucleotides read TGCGCCAGCAGCCCCGACGGTCAGGCCTTCGGTGGCTACACCTTC. Its protein is CASSPDGQAFGGYTF. The full variable domain, with the rest looked up from reference TRBV5-1 and TRBJ1-2, is KAGVTQTPRYLIKTRGQQVTLSCSPISGHRSVSWYQQTPGQGLQFLFEYFSETQRNKGNFPGRFSGRQFSNSRSEMNVSTLELGDSALYLCASSPDGQAFGGYTFGSGTRLTVV.

J is TRBJ1-4 and V is TRBV28; D is undetermined. Germline lookup yields CDR1 MDHEN and CDR2 SYDVKM. V lost 10 bases, J lost 2 bases, and 17 bases lay in between. CDR3 length equals 15 residues. The CDR3 nucleotides are TGTGCCACCGCCGGGAGGCTCACGACTAATGAAAAACTGTTTTTT. It translates to CATAGRLTTNEKLFF.

The chain joins TRBV7-9 to TRBJ2-5; the D gene is possibly TRBD2 (5 bases). V lost 0 bases and J 4 bases, leaving 18 bases between the germline ends. Germline V gene sequence: CDR1 SEHNR, CDR2 FQNEAQ (reference sequence). CDR3 length equals 17 residues. As DNA, the CDR3 is TGTGCCAGCAGCTTAGCGCGGGTTCGGCCTGACGGAGAGACCCAGTACTTC. It translates to CASSLARVRPDGETQYF.

The chain carries TRBV6-5 and TRBJ2-5; 7 nucleotides match TRBD1. Germline V CDR1 and CDR2: MNHEY, SVGAGI. The V gene end was trimmed by 3 bases and the J gene end by 1 base; junction bases not matched to a gene: 2. This CDR3 comprises 14 residues. Here the CDR3 reads CASSYRDSQETQYF. In DNA, the CDR3 is TGTGCCAGCAGTTATAGGGACAGCCAAGAGACCCAGTACTTC.

This clone appeared once. The J gene is TRBJ1-2, the V gene TRBV30; possible D gene TRBD1, 5 bases. The V end was cut by 0 bases, the J end by 14 bases, with 19 bases between. The CDR3 consists of 13 residues. The germline CDR1 and CDR2 sequences are GTSNPN and SVGIG (reference sequence). The CDR3 DNA reads as TGTGCCTGGAGTGTATCCTCAGGGACCCTTCTAACCTTC. Amino acid sequence: CAWSVSSGTLLTF. The full variable domain, in which reference TRBV30 and TRBJ1-2 provide the parts outside the CDR3, is SQTIHQWPATLVQPVGSPLSLECTVEGTSNPNLYWYRQAAGRGLQLLFYSVGIGQISSEVPQNLSASRPQDRQFILSSKKLLLSDSGFYLCAWSVSSGTLLTFGSGTRLTVV.

The chain combines TRBV12-5 with TRBJ1-6; D gene unclear. CDR1 and CDR2 (germline): LGHNT, FRNRAP. V was trimmed by 1 base and J by 4 bases, leaving 11 bases between them. This CDR3 comprises 16 residues. The DNA of the CDR3 is TGTGCTAGTGGTTTGGGAGACTGGGATTATAATTCACCCCTCCACTTT. Its translation: CASGLGDWDYNSPLHF.

The V and J genes are TRBV7-2 and TRBJ2-3; D perhaps matches TRBD1 (5 bases). Germline V gene sequence: CDR1 SGHTA, CDR2 FQGNSA. V dropped 4 bases and J dropped 3 bases, with 5 bases sitting between them. The CDR3 is 12 residues long. The CDR3 loop reads CASSSGTDTQYF. The CDR3 DNA follows: TGTGCCAGCAGCTCAGGGACAGATACGCAGTATTTT.

V and J are TRBV7-2 and TRBJ1-6, with D maybe TRBD1 (6 bases). From germline, CDR1 is SGHTA and CDR2 FQGNSA. Trimming pared 5 bases from V and 11 bases from J, leaving 13 bases between. This CDR3 is 13 amino acids long. Here the CDR3 reads CASSPGPGAPLHF. The CDR3 DNA sequence: TGTGCCAGCAGCCCGGGGCCAGGGGCACCCCTCCACTTT.

The chain carries TRBV30 and TRBJ1-1, with D possibly being TRBD1 (5 bases). V was pared by 1 base and J by 1 base, with 7 bases between. The CDR3 is made up of 13 amino acids. Germline CDR1 reads GTSNPN; CDR2 reads SVGIG (reference sequence). Here the CDR3 DNA reads TGTGCCTGGAGTGCTGACAGGAACACTGAAGCTTTCTTT. It encodes CAWSADRNTEAFF.

The V and J genes are TRBV6-5 and TRBJ2-5, with 7 positions matching TRBD1. The junction had 6 bases not matched to a gene; V was cut back by 6 bases and J by 5 bases. CDR3 size: 13 residues. Germline V gene sequence: CDR1 MNHEY, CDR2 SVGAGI. CDR3 amino acids: CASSYDREETQYF. The CDR3 nucleotides are TGTGCCAGCAGCTACGACAGGGAGGAGACCCAGTACTTC.

The genes are TRBV18 and TRBJ2-1; 12 nucleotides match TRBD2. Germline CDR1 KGHSH, CDR2 LQKENI. The V segment lost 3 bases and the J segment 9 bases; nucleotides outside the gene matches: 6. CDR3 length equals 15 residues. This CDR3 is CASSPQSTSGGEQFF. DNA for the CDR3: TGTGCCAGCTCACCTCAATCGACTAGCGGGGGTGAGCAGTTCTTC. Variable domain in full (rest from reference TRBV18 and TRBJ2-1): NAGVMQNPRHLVRRRGQEARLRCSPMKGHSHVYWYRQLPEEGLKFMVYLQKENIIDESGMPKERFSAEFPKEGPSILRIQQVVRGDSAAYFCASSPQSTSGGEQFFGPGTRLTVL.

The CDR3 spells CAISETRSTSSHSNQPQHF. Written as DNA, the CDR3 is TGTGCCATCAGTGAGACTCGGTCCACAAGCAGTCATAGCAATCAGCCCCAGCATTTT. The chain recombines TRBV10-3 with TRBJ1-5; D uncertain. Germline lookup yields CDR1 ENHRY and CDR2 SYGVKD. This CDR3 is built from 19 residues. V lost 2 bases and J 0 bases, leaving 20 bases between the germline ends.

In DNA, the CDR3 is TGTGCCAGCAGCTTAGTGTCCGGGAACACTGAAGCTTTCTTT. Amino acids: CASSLVSGNTEAFF. The chain is built from TRBV11-2 and TRBJ1-1; D unclear. The CDR3 contains 14 residues. The V gene lost 1 base and the J gene lost 1 base, with 7 bases spanning the gap. The germline CDR1 and CDR2 sequences are SGHAT and FQNNGV. Combining the CDR3 with reference TRBV11-2 and TRBJ1-1 gives the whole variable domain EAGVAQSPRYKIIEKRQSVAFWCNPISGHATLYWYQQILGQGPKLLIQFQNNGVVDDSQLPKDRFSAERLKGVDSTLKIQPAKLEDSAVYLCASSLVSGNTEAFFGQGTRLTVV.

The rearrangement links TRBV11-2 to TRBJ2-1; weak D call: TRBD2 (5 bases). This CDR3 comprises 12 residues. Between the trimmed V and J ends, which lost 3 bases and 9 bases, there was a span of 9 bases. The germline V gene encodes CDR1 SGHAT and CDR2 FQNNGV. CDR3 DNA: TGTGCCAGCAGCTTCGGGGTAGGTGAGCAGTTCTTC. It encodes CASSFGVGEQFF.

The chain links TRBV27 to TRBJ2-1; D may be TRBD2 (5 bases). V was shortened by 2 bases and J by 7 bases, with 18 bases between the two germline ends. Germline V gives CDR1 MNHEY, CDR2 SMNVEV (reference sequence). The CDR3 runs 16 residues. In nucleotides, the CDR3 is TGTGCCAGCAGTTTAGAGGCTAGCCCTCTTCGAAATGAGCAGTTCTTC. This encodes CASSLEASPLRNEQFF.

V and J are TRBV27 and TRBJ1-2; D is undetermined. Germline CDR1 MNHEY, CDR2 SMNVEV (reference sequence). Trimming took off 0 bases at V and 4 bases at J, with 3 bases between the two ends. The CDR3 is 12 amino acids. The DNA of the CDR3 is TGTGCCAGCAGTTTATCCGGCTATGGCTACACCTTC. Protein: CASSLSGYGYTF.

The chain joins TRBV5-6 to TRBJ1-2; D not resolved. Trimming took off 0 bases at V and 0 bases at J, with 12 bases between the two ends. CDR3 length: 16 residues. Germline CDR1 reads SGHDT; CDR2 reads YYEEEE. The CDR3 coding sequence is TGTGCCAGCAGCTTGGTTCGGACGGGGACTAACTATGGCTACACCTTC. Translation: CASSLVRTGTNYGYTF. The variable domain in full, with the rest retrieved from reference TRBV5-6 and TRBJ1-2, is DAGVTQSPTHLIKTRGQQVTLRCSPKSGHDTVSWYQQALGQGPQFIFQYYEEEERQRGNFPDRFSGHQFPNYSSELNVNALLLGDSALYLCASSLVRTGTNYGYTFGSGTRLTVV.

This chain links TRBV30 with TRBJ1-2; D is possibly TRBD1 (6 bases). The CDR3 totals 15 residues. Trimming removed 1 base at V and 4 bases at J, with 16 bases between. CDR1 and CDR2 from the germline V gene are GTSNPN and SVGIG (reference sequence). The CDR3 coding sequence is TGTGCCTGGAGTGCAGGAGGGGGAGGATCCTATGGCTACACCTTC. Its translation is CAWSAGGGGSYGYTF. The entire variable domain, with the rest obtained from reference TRBV30 and TRBJ1-2, is as follows: SQTIHQWPATLVQPVGSPLSLECTVEGTSNPNLYWYRQAAGRGLQLLFYSVGIGQISSEVPQNLSASRPQDRQFILSSKKLLLSDSGFYLCAWSAGGGGSYGYTFGSGTRLTVV.

V is TRBV4-3 and J is TRBJ2-3; D not certain. Trimming cost V 5 bases and J 5 bases, with 17 bases left between them. CDR1 and CDR2 (germline): LGHNA, YSLEER. The CDR3 is 15 amino acids. The CDR3 DNA follows: TGCGCCAGCAGCGCGGACCCAATCTCCGGAGATACGCAGTATTTT. Translation: CASSADPISGDTQYF.

As to this clone: The DNA is omitted, as the CDR3 cannot be located on it reliably, and the CDR3 follows TCRdb's listing. CDR3 protein: CASILAASYNEQFF. V is TRBV6-6 and J is TRBJ2-1; the table's D call, TRBD2, has no DNA check behind it. Germline CDR1 and CDR2: MNHNY and SVGAGI (reference sequence). Inclusive of both ends, the CDR3 amounts to 14 amino acids.

This chain joins TRBV6-1 and TRBJ2-7; 10 bases line up with TRBD1. CDR1 is MNHNS, CDR2 SASEGT, per germline. The J segment lost 0 bases and the V segment lost 9 bases, leaving 8 bases of the junction unmatched. The CDR3 is made up of 15 amino acids. In DNA form, the CDR3 reads TGTGCCAGTTACAGCCGACAGGGGGCCTCCTACGAGCAGTACTTC. Protein: CASYSRQGASYEQYF.

V gene TRBV15 combines with J gene TRBJ2-1; D remains unclear. The CDR3 consists of 12 residues. Trimming cost V 0 bases and J 7 bases, with 4 bases left between them. CDR1 LNHNV and CDR2 YYDKDF come from the germline V gene (reference sequence). The CDR3 DNA reads TGTGCCACCAGCAGAGACTTGAATGAGCAGTTCTTC. Translation: CATSRDLNEQFF.

This chain joins TRBV19 and TRBJ1-5; no clear D. V shed 3 bases and J shed 0 bases, with 9 bases lying between them. Germline lookup yields CDR1 LNHDA and CDR2 SQIVND (reference sequence). The CDR3 consists of 15 residues. CDR3: CASSIQGYSNQPQHF. The CDR3 region has the DNA TGTGCCAGTAGTATCCAAGGTTATAGCAATCAGCCCCAGCATTTT.

This sequence joins TRBV15 and TRBJ2-1; 7 nucleotides line up with TRBD2. The CDR3 consists of 15 residues. Germline CDR1 is LNHNV and CDR2 is YYDKDF (reference sequence). Trimming at V came to 6 bases and at J to 1 base, leaving 6 bases not matched to a gene. The CDR3 DNA reads as TGTGCCACCAGGGGTCGCGGGAGATCCTACAATGAGCAGTTCTTC. This gives the protein CATRGRGRSYNEQFF.

The J gene is TRBJ2-3, the V gene TRBV5-1; weak D call: TRBD1 (5 bases). Trimming left V 6 bases short and J 3 bases short, with 20 bases between. Germline V gene sequence: CDR1 SGHRS, CDR2 YFSETQ. The length of the CDR3 is 16 residues. The CDR3 DNA reads TGCGCCAGCAACCCACGCACAGGCGTAGTTACAGATACGCAGTATTTT. Its translation: CASNPRTGVVTDTQYF. The variable domain in full, with the rest retrieved from reference TRBV5-1 and TRBJ2-3, is KAGVTQTPRYLIKTRGQQVTLSCSPISGHRSVSWYQQTPGQGLQFLFEYFSETQRNKGNFPGRFSGRQFSNSRSEMNVSTLELGDSALYLCASNPRTGVVTDTQYFGPGTRLTVL.

The rearrangement links TRBV6-5 to TRBJ2-1; D not resolved. Trimming took 6 bases from V and 2 from J, leaving 14 bases between them. The CDR3 runs to 15 residues. Looked up from germline, CDR1 is MNHEY and CDR2 is SVGAGI. In DNA form, the CDR3 reads TGTGCCAGCAGATCGGGTAGCCCAACCTACAATGAGCAGTTCTTC. The encoded protein is CASRSGSPTYNEQFF.

The CDR3 sequence: CASSQDWGGRNEQFF. The CDR3 coding sequence is TGTGCCAGCAGCCAAGATTGGGGGGGGCGGAATGAGCAGTTCTTC. The chain recombines TRBV14 with TRBJ2-1; tentative D call: TRBD2 (7 bases). Trimming shortened V by 0 bases and J by 7 bases, and 13 bases separated the two germline ends. Germline V CDR1 and CDR2: SGHDN, FVKESK. The CDR3 consists of 15 residues.